Given below is one T cell receptor beta chain in context. Its target is not known. The CDR3 end is not reached by the read, which stops 3 residues before it; the germline J gene fills it in. This specimen comes from a study of T cells in women clearing cervical HPV infection. Study overall: Controls gave blood once infection was undetectable; cases at lesion identification. The study, taken as a whole, reports: Cases and controls were distinguished at AUC just under 0.85 by richness and V genes. TRBV6-7 relative abundance averaged approximately 0.1% in cases and more than 0.15% in controls.

The germline V gene encodes CDR1 SEHNR and CDR2 FQNEAQ (reference sequence). The CDR3 runs to 15 residues. TCR beta CDR3 amplified by multiplex PCR from roughly 1,300 ng genomic DNA. Sequencing used immunoSEQ multiplex PCR; TCRdb keeps in-frame clones, though not all of them. Its clone listing holds tens of thousands of clones. This TCR was sampled from a woman aged 18-70 years with a cervical HPV16 infection that either progressed to CIN3+ or cleared (not recorded which). V and J are TRBV7-9 and TRBJ1-2; no clear D gene. Sample: blood buffy coat. The CDR3 DNA, read in part, is TGTGCCAGCAGCTTGGTAGCGGGAGGCCCTAATGAC. Its protein is CASSLVAGGPND. The CDR3 reads in full as CASSLVAGGPNDYTF.